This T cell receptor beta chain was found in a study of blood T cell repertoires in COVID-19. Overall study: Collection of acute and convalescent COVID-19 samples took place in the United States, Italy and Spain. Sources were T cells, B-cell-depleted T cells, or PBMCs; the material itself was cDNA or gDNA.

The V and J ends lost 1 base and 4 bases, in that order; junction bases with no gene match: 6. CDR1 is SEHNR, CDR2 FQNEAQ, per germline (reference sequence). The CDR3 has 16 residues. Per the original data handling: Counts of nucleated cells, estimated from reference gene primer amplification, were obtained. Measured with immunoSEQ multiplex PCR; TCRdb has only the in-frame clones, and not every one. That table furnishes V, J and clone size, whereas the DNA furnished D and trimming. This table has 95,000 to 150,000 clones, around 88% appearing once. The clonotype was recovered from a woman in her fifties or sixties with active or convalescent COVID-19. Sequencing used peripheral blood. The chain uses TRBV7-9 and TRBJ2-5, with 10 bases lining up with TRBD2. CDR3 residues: CASSLEGSGRSETQYF. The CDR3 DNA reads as TGTGCCAGCAGCTTAGAGGGTAGCGGGAGGTCAGAGACCCAGTACTTC.